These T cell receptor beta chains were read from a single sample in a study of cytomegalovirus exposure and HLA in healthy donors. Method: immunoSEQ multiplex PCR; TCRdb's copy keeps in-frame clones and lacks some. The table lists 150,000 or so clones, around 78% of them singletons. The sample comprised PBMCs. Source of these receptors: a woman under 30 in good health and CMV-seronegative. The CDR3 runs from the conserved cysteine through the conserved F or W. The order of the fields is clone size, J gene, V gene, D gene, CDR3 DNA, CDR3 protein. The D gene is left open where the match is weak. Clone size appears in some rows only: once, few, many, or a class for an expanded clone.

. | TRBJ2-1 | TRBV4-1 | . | TGCGCCAGCAGCCAAGATAACCTAGGCCCATACAATGAGCAGTTCTTC | CASSQDNLGPYNEQFF
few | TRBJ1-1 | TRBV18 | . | TGTGCCAGCTCTATAGGAGGTTCAATGAACACTGAAGCTTTCTTT | CASSIGGSMNTEAFF
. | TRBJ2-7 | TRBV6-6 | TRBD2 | TGTGCCAGCAGTTACTCTAGCGGGGGGGCCTACGAGCAGTACTTC | CASSYSSGGAYEQYF
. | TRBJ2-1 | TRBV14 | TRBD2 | TGTGCCAGCAGCCACCTCCGCGGGACTAGCGGGGGAGTCTACAATGAGCAGTTCTTC | CASSHLRGTSGGVYNEQFF
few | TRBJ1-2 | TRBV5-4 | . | TGTGCCAGCTCTAGCGGGCCAGGCTACACCTTC | CASSSGPGYTF
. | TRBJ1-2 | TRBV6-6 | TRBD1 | TGTGCCAGCAGTGCCCCCGGGACAGGGATATATGGCTACACCTTC | CASSAPGTGIYGYTF
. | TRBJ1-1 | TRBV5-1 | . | TGCGCCAGCAGCTTGGAGATGGGCGCGGGGACTGAAGCTTTCTTT | CASSLEMGAGTEAFF
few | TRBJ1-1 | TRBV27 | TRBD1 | TGTGCCAGCAGTTTTGGGACAGGTATAAACACTGAAGCTTTCTTT | CASSFGTGINTEAFF
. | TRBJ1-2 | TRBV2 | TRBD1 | TGTGCCAGCAGGGAAGGGTACAGGGGATCGCATGGCTACACCTTC | CASREGYRGSHGYTF
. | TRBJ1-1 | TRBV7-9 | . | TGTGCCAGCACCACAGGAACTGAAGCTTTCTTT | CASTTGTEAFF
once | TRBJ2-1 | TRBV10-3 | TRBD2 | TGTGCCATCAGCGCAGCCGGGACTAGCGGGAGAACGTGGTACAATGAGCAGTTCTTC | CAISAAGTSGRTWYNEQFF
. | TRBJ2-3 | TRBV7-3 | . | TGTGCCAGCAGCTTATCTATTAGCACAGATACGCAGTATTTT | CASSLSISTDTQYF
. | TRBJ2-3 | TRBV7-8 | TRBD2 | TGTGCCAGCAGTAGGAGACGGGGGGGCACAGATACGCAGTATTTT | CASSRRRGGTDTQYF
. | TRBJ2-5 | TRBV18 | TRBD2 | TGTGCCAGCACCGGGACTAGCGGGGAAGAGACCCAGTACTTC | CASTGTSGEETQYF
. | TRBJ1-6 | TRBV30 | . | TGTGCCTGGAGTCCCGACAGCTCTATTTCACCCCTCCACTTT | CAWSPDSSISPLHF
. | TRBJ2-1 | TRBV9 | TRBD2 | TGTGCCAGCAGCGTAGTTTGGACTAGCAATGAGCAGTTCTTC | CASSVVWTSNEQFF
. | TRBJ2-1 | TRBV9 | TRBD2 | TGTGCCAGCAGCGTAGGGGCAGCGGGAGCTTACAATGAGCAGTTCTTC | CASSVGAAGAYNEQFF
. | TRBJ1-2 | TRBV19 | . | TGTGCCAGTAGTGTGGACAGCCTCTATGGCTACACCTTC | CASSVDSLYGYTF
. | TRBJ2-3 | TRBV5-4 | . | TGTGCCAGCAGCTTGGACTACTCAACGGCAGATACGCAGTATTTT | CASSLDYSTADTQYF
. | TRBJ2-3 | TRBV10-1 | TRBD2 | TGCGCCAGCAGTGAGCCTAGCGGGAGTACAGATACGCAGTATTTT | CASSEPSGSTDTQYF
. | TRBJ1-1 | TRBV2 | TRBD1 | TGTGCCAGCTCCTGGACAGGGGGCTCTTTTTTGGCTTTCTTT | CASSWTGGSFLAFF
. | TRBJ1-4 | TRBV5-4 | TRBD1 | TGTGCCAGCAGCTTGTGGCCGACAGGGGGCTACGAAAAACTGTTTTTT | CASSLWPTGGYEKLFF
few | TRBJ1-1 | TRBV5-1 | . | TGCGCCAGCAGCCAATTGGGGGGCACTGAAGCTTTCTTT | CASSQLGGTEAFF
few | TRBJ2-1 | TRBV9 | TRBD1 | TGTGCCAGCTCCACGACAGGGAGCTCCTACAATGAGCAGTTCTTC | CASSTTGSSYNEQFF
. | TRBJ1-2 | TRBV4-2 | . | TGTGCCAGCAGCCAAGATCGGCGGGAGAACTATGGCTACACCTTC | CASSQDRRENYGYTF